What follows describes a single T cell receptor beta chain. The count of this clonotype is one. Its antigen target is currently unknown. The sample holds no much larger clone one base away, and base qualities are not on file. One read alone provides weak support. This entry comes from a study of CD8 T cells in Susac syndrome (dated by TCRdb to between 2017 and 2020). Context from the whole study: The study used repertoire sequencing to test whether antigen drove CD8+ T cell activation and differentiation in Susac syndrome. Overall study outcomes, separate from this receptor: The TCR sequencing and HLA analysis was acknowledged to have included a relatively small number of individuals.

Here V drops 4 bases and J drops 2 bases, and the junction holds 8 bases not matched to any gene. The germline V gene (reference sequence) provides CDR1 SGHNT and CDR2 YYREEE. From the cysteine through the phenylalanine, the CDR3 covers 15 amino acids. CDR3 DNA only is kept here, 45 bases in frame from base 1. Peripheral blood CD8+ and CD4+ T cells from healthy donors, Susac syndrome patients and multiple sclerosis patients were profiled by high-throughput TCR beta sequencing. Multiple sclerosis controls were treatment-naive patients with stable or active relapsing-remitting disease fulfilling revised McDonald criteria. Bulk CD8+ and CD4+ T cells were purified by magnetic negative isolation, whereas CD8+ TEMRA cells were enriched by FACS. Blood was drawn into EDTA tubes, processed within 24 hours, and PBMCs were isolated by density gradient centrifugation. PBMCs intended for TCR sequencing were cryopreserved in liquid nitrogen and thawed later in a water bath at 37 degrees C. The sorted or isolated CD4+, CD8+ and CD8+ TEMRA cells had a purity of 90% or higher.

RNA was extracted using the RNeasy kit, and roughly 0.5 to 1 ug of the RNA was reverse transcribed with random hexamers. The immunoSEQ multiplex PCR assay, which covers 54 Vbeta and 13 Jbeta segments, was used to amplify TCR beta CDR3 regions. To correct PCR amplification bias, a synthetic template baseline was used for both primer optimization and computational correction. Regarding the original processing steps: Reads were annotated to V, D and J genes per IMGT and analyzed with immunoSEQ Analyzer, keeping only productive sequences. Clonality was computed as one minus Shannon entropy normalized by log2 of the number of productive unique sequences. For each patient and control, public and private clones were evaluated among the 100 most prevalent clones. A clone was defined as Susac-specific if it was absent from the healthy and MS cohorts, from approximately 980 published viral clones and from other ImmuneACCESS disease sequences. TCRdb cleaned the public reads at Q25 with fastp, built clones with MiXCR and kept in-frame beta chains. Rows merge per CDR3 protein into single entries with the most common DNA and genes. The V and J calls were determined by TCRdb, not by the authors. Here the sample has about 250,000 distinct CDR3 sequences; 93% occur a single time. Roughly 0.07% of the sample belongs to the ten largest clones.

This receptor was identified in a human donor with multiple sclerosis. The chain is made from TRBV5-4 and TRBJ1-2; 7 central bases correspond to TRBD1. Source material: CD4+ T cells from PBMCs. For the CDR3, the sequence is CASSPGQAANYGYTF. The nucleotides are TGTGCCAGCAGCCCCGGACAGGCCGCGAACTATGGCTACACCTTC.